This entry lists 12 T cell receptor beta chains sequenced from one sample in a study of blood T cell repertoires in COVID-19. Profiling relied on immunoSEQ multiplex PCR, and the TCRdb table lists in-frame clones only, not all of them. The sample has roughly 430,000 clones; 88% are singletons. Source material: PBMCs or T cells enriched from blood (not recorded which). The receptors were sampled from a middle-aged woman with acute COVID-19.

V is TRBV4-1 and J is TRBJ2-7; perhaps TRBD1 as D (5 bases). CDR3 length equals 16 residues. V gave up 0 bases and J gave up 5 bases, with 17 bases separating them. The V gene's germline CDR1 is MGHRA and CDR2 YSYEKL. CDR3 loop: CASSQDPTREAHEQYF. The CDR3 DNA reads TGCGCCAGCAGCCAAGATCCCACCAGGGAAGCCCACGAGCAGTACTTC.

The rearrangement uses TRBV6-5 and TRBJ2-7; D may be TRBD2 (5 bases). The CDR3 loop spans 13 amino acids. V was trimmed by 2 bases and J by 6 bases, leaving 11 bases between them. Germline-derived CDR1 and CDR2 are MNHEY and SVGAGI. The CDR3 DNA sequence: TGTGCCAGCAGTTACGAGGGTACCACCGAGCAGTACTTC. It codes for CASSYEGTTEQYF.

This chain connects TRBV9 to TRBJ2-7; D is unclear. V shed 0 bases and J shed 2 bases, with 12 bases lying between them. Germline V gene lookup returns CDR1 SGDLS and CDR2 YYNGEE. CDR3 length equals 15 residues. The CDR3 nucleotides read TGTGCCAGCAGCGTAGGCGTCAACCACCCCTACGAGCAGTACTTC. It codes for CASSVGVNHPYEQYF.

The chain uses TRBV30 and TRBJ1-1; D not certain. Germline V gene sequence: CDR1 GTSNPN, CDR2 SVGIG (reference sequence). The ends were cut back, 0 bases at V and 2 bases at J, with 10 bases in the middle. The length of the CDR3 is 14 residues. CDR3 DNA: TGTGCCTGGAGTGTACCCGCAGGTAACACTGAAGCTTTCTTT. Protein product: CAWSVPAGNTEAFF. The full variable domain, its missing parts supplied by reference TRBV30 and TRBJ1-1, is SQTIHQWPATLVQPVGSPLSLECTVEGTSNPNLYWYRQAAGRGLQLLFYSVGIGQISSEVPQNLSASRPQDRQFILSSKKLLLSDSGFYLCAWSVPAGNTEAFFGQGTRLTVV.

The chain recombines TRBV10-1 with TRBJ1-6; TRBD1 is a possible D gene (6 bases). Germline-derived CDR1 and CDR2 are WNHNN and SYGVQD (reference sequence). The CDR3 runs 14 residues. V was cut by 7 bases and J by 6 bases, with 13 bases left in between. This chain's CDR3 is CASIPGESNSPLHF. The CDR3 DNA reads TGCGCCAGCATTCCAGGGGAAAGTAATTCACCCCTCCACTTT.

The chain carries TRBV2 and TRBJ1-4, with D unclear. V shed 1 base and J shed 8 bases, with 5 bases lying between them. The germline CDR1 and CDR2 sequences are SNHLY and FYNNEI. The CDR3 contains 12 residues. The CDR3 bases are TGTGCCAGCAGTGAAGGGCGGGAAAAACTGTTTTTT. Amino acids: CASSEGREKLFF. The whole variable domain, remainder taken from reference TRBV2 and TRBJ1-4, is EPEVTQTPSHQVTQMGQEVILRCVPISNHLYFYWYRQILGQKVEFLVSFYNNEISEKSEIFDDQFSVERPDGSNFTLKIRSTKLEDSAMYFCASSEGREKLFFGSGTQLSVL.

The chain combines TRBV7-9 with TRBJ2-7; D is unclear. The CDR3 runs 14 residues. Germline V gene data show CDR1 as SEHNR and CDR2 as FQNEAQ (reference sequence). V was clipped by 1 base and J by 5 bases, with 12 bases between them. The chain's CDR3 is CASSLVGGPDEQYF. The DNA for the CDR3 is TGTGCCAGCAGCTTAGTAGGCGGCCCGGACGAGCAGTACTTC. Filled out from reference TRBV7-9 and TRBJ2-7, the complete variable domain reads DTGVSQNPRHKITKRGQNVTFRCDPISEHNRLYWYRQTLGQGPEFLTYFQNEAQLEKSRLLSDRFSAERPKGSFSTLEIQRTEQGDSAMYLCASSLVGGPDEQYFGPGTRLTVT.

In DNA form, the CDR3 reads TGCGCCAGCAGAAGTGACAGCCTGGGGGAGCAGTTCTTC. Translating gives CASRSDSLGEQFF. The V call is TRBV5-1, the J call TRBJ2-1; possible D gene TRBD1, 5 bases. Germline V gene data show CDR1 as SGHRS and CDR2 as YFSETQ. V was pared by 5 bases and J by 10 bases, with 16 bases between. The CDR3 totals 13 residues.

This chain connects TRBV19 to TRBJ1-1; D is possibly TRBD1 (5 bases). Germline CDR1 and CDR2: LNHDA and SQIVND (reference sequence). V lost 5 bases and J 3 bases, leaving 13 bases between the germline ends. This CDR3 comprises 14 residues. The CDR3 sequence is CASSGGILDTEAFF. Written as DNA, the CDR3 is TGTGCCAGTAGTGGGGGGATCTTGGACACTGAAGCTTTCTTT.

This clone was counted a single time. The genes are TRBV10-1 and TRBJ1-1; D call uncertain. V lost 0 bases, J lost 11 bases, and 13 bases lay in between. The CDR3 length is 13 residues. Germline loops: CDR1 WNHNN, CDR2 SYGVQD (reference sequence). The CDR3 is CASSESMGRRAFF. The CDR3 DNA follows: TGCGCCAGCAGTGAGTCCATGGGGAGACGGGCTTTCTTT.

The J gene is TRBJ1-1, the V gene TRBV5-6, with 8 bases lining up with TRBD1. The CDR3 is made up of 18 amino acids. Trimming cost V 2 bases and J 2 bases; bases outside gene matches: 14. Germline CDR1 SGHDT, CDR2 YYEEEE. CDR3 in DNA: TGTGCCAGCAGCTTAGGACAGGGACTTTTTTCCCACAACACTGAAGCTTTCTTT. It is translated as CASSLGQGLFSHNTEAFF.

The V and J genes are TRBV14 and TRBJ1-3; TRBD1 might be the D (5 bases). V was trimmed by 4 bases and J by 3 bases, leaving 10 bases between them. Per the germline V gene, CDR1 is SGHDN and CDR2 is FVKESK. The CDR3 covers 14 residues. This chain's CDR3 is CASSLTGGGNTIYF. The DNA for the CDR3 is TGTGCCAGCAGCCTTACAGGCGGTGGAAACACCATATATTTT.